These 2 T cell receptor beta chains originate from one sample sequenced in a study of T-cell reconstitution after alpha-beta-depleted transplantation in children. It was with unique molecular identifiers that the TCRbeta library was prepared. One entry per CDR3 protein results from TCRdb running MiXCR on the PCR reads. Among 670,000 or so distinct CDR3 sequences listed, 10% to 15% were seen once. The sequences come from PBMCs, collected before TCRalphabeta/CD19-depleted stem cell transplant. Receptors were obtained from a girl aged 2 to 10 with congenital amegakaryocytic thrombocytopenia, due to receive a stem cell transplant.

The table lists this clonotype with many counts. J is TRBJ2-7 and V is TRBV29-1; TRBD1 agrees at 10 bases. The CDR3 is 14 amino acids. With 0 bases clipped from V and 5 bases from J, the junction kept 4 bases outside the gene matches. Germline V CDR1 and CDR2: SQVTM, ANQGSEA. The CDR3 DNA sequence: TGCAGCGTTGAAGATCACGGACAGGGGGACGAGCAGTACTTC. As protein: CSVEDHGQGDEQYF.

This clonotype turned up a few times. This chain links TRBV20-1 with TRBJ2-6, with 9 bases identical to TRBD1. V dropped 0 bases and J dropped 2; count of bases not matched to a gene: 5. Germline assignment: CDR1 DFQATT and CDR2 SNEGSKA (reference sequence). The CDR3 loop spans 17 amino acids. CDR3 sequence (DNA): TGCAGTGCTAGAGATCGGGACAGGGAACCTGGGGCCAACGTCCTGACTTTC. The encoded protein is CSARDRDREPGANVLTF.